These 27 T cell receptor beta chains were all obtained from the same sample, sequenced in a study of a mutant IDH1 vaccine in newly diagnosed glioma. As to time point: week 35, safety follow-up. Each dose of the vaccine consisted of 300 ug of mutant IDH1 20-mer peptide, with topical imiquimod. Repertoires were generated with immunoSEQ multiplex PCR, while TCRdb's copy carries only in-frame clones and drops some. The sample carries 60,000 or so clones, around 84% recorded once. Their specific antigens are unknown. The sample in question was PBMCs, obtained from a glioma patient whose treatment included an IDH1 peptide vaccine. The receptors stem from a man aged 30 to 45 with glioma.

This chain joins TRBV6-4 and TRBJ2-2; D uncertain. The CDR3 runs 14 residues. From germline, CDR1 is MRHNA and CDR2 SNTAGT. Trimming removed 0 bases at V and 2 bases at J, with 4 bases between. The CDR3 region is CASSDSTNTGELFF. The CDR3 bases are TGTGCCAGCAGTGACTCGACAAACACCGGGGAGCTGTTTTTT.

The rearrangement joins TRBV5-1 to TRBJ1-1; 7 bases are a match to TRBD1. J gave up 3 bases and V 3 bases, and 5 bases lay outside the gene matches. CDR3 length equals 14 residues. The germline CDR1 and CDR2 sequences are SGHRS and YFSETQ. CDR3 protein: CASSSTGVDTEAFF. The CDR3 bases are TGCGCCAGCAGCTCCACAGGGGTGGACACTGAAGCTTTCTTT.

Written as DNA, the CDR3 is TGTGCCAGCTCACCACCGACAGGCAATCCCCTCACAGATACGCAGTATTTT. Translated: CASSPPTGNPLTDTQYF. The chain recombines TRBV18 with TRBJ2-3; D is perhaps TRBD1 (6 bases). Germline lookup yields CDR1 KGHSH and CDR2 LQKENI. The CDR3 is 17 amino acids. Trimming took off 0 bases at V and 2 bases at J, with 15 bases between the two ends.

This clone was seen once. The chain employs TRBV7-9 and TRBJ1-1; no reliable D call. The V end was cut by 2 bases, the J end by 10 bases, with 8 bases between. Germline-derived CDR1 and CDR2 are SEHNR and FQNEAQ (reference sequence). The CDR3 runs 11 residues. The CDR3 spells CASSLSLGAFF. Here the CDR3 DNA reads TGTGCCAGCAGCTTAAGCCTAGGAGCTTTCTTT.

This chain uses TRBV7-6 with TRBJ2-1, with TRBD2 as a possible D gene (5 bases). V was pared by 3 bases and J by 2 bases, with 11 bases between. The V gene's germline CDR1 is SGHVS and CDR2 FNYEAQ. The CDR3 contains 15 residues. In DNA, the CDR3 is TGTGCCAGCAGCTTGACTTCGGGGACCTACAATGAGCAGTTCTTC. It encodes CASSLTSGTYNEQFF.

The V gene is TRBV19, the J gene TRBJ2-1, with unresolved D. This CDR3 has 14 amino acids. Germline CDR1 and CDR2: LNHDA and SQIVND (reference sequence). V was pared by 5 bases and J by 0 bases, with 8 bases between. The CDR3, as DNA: TGTGCCAGTAGTCATACGAGCTCCTACAATGAGCAGTTCTTC. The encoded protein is CASSHTSSYNEQFF.

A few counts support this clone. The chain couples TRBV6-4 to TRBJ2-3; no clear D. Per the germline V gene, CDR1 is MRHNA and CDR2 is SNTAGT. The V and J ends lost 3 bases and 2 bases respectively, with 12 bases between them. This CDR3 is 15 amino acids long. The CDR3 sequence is CASSEAGDSTDTQYF. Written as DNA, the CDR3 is TGTGCCAGCAGTGAAGCTGGCGATTCCACAGATACGCAGTATTTT.

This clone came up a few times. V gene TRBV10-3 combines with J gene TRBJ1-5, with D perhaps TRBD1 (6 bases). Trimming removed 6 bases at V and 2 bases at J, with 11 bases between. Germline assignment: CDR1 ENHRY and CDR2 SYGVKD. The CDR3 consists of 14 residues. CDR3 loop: CAISQGFGNQPQHF. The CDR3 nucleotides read TGTGCCATCAGCCAGGGGTTTGGCAATCAGCCCCAGCATTTT.

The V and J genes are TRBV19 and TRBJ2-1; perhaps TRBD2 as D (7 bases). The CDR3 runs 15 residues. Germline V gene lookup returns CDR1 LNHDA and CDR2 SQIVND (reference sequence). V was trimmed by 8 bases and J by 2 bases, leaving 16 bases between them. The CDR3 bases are TGTGCCAGTTCAATAGGGGGGGGTGCCTACAATGAGCAGTTCTTC. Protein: CASSIGGGAYNEQFF.

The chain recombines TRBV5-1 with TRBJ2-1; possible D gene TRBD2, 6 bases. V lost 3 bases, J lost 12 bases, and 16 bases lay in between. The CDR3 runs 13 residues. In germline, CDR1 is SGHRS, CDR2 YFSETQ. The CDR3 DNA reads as TGCGCCAGCAGCTCGGACTACCCCGAGGTGCAGTTCTTC. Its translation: CASSSDYPEVQFF.

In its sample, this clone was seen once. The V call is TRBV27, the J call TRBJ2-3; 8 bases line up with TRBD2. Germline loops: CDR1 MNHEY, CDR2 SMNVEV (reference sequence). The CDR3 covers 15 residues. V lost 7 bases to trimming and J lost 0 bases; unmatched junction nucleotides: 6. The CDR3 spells CASMRGALSTDTQYF. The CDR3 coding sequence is TGTGCCAGCATGCGGGGGGCGTTAAGCACAGATACGCAGTATTTT.

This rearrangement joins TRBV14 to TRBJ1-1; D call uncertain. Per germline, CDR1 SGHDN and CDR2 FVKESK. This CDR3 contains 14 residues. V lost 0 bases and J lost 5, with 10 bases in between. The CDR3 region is CASSQDAGVTEAFF. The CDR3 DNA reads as TGTGCCAGCAGCCAAGATGCCGGGGTTACTGAAGCTTTCTTT.

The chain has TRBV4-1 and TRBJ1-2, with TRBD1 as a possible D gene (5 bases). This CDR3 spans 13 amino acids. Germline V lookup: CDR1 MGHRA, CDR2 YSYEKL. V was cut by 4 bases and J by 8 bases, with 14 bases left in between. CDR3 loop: CASSPQAGMGYTF. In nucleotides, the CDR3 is TGCGCCAGCAGCCCTCAGGCAGGGATGGGCTACACCTTC.

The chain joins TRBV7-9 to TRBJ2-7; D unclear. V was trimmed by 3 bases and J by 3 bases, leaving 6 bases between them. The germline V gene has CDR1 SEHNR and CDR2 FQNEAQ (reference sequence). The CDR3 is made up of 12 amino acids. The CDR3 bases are TGTGCCAGCAGCTTTGACAACTACGAGCAGTACTTC. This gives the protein CASSFDNYEQYF.

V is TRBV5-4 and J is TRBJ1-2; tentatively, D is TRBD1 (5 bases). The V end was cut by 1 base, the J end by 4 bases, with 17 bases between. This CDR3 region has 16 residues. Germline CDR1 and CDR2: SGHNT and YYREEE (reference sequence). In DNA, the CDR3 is TGTGCCAGCAGCTTGATAGGCGGGGGAGAGGTCTATGGCTACACCTTC. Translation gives CASSLIGGGEVYGYTF.

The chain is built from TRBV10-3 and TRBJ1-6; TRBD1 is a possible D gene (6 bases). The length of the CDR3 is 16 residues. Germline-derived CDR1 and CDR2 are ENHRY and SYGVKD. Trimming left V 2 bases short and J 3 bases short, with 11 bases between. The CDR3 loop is CAISEVRGGYNSPLHF. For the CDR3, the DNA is TGTGCCATCAGTGAGGTTAGAGGGGGCTATAATTCACCCCTCCACTTT.

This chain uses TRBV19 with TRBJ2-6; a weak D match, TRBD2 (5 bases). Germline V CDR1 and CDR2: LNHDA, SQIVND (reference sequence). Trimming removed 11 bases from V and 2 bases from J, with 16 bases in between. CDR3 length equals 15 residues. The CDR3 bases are TGTGCCGCTAAATCTGCAGCGGCTGGGGCCAACGTCCTGACTTTC. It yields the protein CAAKSAAAGANVLTF.

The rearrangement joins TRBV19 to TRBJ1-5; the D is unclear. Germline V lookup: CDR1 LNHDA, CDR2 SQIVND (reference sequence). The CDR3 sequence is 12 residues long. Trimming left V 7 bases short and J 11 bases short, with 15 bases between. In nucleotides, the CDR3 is TGTGCCAGTACCGACGTAGAGTGGGCCCAGCATTTT. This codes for CASTDVEWAQHF.

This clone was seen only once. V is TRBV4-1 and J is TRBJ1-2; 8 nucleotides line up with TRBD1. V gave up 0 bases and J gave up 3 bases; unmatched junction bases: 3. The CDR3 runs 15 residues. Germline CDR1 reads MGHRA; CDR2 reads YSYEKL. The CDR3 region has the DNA TGCGCCAGCAGCCAAGACCCGGACAGGGACTATGGCTACACCTTC. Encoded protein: CASSQDPDRDYGYTF.

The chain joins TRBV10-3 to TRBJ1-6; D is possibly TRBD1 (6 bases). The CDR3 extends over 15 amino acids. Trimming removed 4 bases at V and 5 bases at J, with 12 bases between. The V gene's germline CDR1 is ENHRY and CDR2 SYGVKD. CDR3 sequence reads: CAISVRDTDNSPLHF. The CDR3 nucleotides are TGTGCCATCAGTGTCCGGGACACCGATAATTCACCCCTCCACTTT.

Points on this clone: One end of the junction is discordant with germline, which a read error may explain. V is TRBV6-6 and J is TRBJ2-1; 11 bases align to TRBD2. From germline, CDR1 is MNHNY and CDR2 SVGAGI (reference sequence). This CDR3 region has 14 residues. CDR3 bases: TGTGCCAGCAGCCTCTATAGCGGGGGGGCTCGAGGCCTCTTC. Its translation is CASSLYSGGARGLF.

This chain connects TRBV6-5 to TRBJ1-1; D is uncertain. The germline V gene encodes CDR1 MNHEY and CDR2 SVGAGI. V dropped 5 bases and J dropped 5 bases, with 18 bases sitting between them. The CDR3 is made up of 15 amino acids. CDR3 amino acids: CASSLRYSLQTEAFF. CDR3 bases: TGTGCCAGCAGTCTCAGGTATTCCCTCCAGACTGAAGCTTTCTTT.

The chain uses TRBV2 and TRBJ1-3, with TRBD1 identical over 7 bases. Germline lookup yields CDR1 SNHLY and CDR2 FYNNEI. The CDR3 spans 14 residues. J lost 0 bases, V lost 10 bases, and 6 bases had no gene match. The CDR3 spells CATRGQASGNTIYF. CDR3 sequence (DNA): TGTGCCACCCGAGGACAGGCCTCTGGAAACACCATATATTTT.

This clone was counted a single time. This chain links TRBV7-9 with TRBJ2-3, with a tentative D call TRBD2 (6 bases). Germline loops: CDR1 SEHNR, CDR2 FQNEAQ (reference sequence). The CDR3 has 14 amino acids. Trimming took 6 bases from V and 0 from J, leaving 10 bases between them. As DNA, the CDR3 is TGTGCCAGCAGGTCGGGGGATAGCACAGATACGCAGTATTTT. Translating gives CASRSGDSTDTQYF.

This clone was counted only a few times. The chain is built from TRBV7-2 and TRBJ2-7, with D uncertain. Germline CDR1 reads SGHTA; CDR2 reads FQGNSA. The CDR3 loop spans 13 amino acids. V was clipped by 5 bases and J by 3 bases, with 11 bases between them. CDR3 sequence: CASSPNLFYEQYF. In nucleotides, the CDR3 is TGTGCCAGCAGCCCGAACTTGTTCTACGAGCAGTACTTC.

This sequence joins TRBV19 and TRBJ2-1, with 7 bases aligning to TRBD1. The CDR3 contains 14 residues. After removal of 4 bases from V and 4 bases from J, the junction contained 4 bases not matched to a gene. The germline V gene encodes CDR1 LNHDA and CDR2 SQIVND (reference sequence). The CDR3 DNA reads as TGTGCCAGTAGTACCCCGACAGGGTACAATGAGCAGTTCTTC. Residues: CASSTPTGYNEQFF. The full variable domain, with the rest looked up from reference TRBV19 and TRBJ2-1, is DGGITQSPKYLFRKEGQNVTLSCEQNLNHDAMYWYRQDPGQGLRLIYYSQIVNDFQKGDIAEGYSVSREKKESFPLTVTSAQKNPTAFYLCASSTPTGYNEQFFGPGTRLTVL.

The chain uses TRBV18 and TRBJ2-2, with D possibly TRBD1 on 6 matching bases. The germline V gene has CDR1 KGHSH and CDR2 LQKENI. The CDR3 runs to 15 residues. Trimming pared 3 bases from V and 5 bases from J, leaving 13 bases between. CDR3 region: CASSPRQGRTGELFF. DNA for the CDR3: TGTGCCAGCTCACCGCGGCAGGGGAGAACCGGGGAGCTGTTTTTT.